This is a list of T cell receptor beta chains from one sample in a study of T-cell memory formation after mild COVID-19. TCRdb re-derived calls from the 5' RACE reads in MiXCR, one entry per CDR3 protein. The table shows hundreds of thousands of distinct CDR3 sequences, with approximately 19% occurring only once. The sequencing input was PBMCs or a T cell subset sorted from them (not recorded which). The receptor set was obtained from an adult woman who had mild COVID-19 (a few samples of this study predate the infection). Cell type and time point are not known. Each CDR3 is given with its conserved first and last residue. A D gene is named only where the DNA matches it firmly. A clone size is listed for some rows: how often the clone was seen (once, few, many), or a class if it is expanded.

J: TRBJ2-2; D: TRBD1; size: many; length: 13; V: TRBV29-1; CDR3: CSVSTGDGGELFF; DNA: TGCAGCGTGTCGACAGGGGATGGCGGGGAGCTGTTTTTT
J: TRBJ2-3; D: .; size: .; length: 16; V: TRBV5-4; CDR3: CASSNWGSGATDTQYF; DNA: TGTGCCAGCAGCAACTGGGGGTCGGGAGCGACAGATACGCAGTATTTT
J: TRBJ2-3; D: TRBD1; size: many; length: 15; V: TRBV2; CDR3: CASSGGTASTDTQYF; DNA: TGTGCCAGCAGTGGGGGGACAGCTAGCACAGATACGCAGTATTTT
J: TRBJ2-3; D: TRBD2; size: .; length: 18; V: TRBV6-6; CDR3: CASSYEAVAGDSTDTQYF; DNA: TGTGCCAGCAGTTACGAGGCGGTAGCGGGGGACTCCACAGATACGCAGTATTTT
J: TRBJ2-7; D: TRBD1; size: .; length: 19; V: TRBV4-1; CDR3: CASSQAGTGVGMGSYEQYF; DNA: TGCGCCAGCAGCCAAGCGGGGACAGGGGTTGGAATGGGCTCCTACGAGCAGTACTTC
J: TRBJ2-4; D: .; size: few; length: 13; V: TRBV18; CDR3: CASSPTRDTVQYF; DNA: TGTGCCAGCTCACCTACACGAGACACCGTTCAGTACTTC
J: TRBJ2-1; D: TRBD2; size: .; length: 17; V: TRBV25-1; CDR3: CASSQGKAGGNYNEQFF; DNA: TGTGCCAGCAGTCAGGGGAAAGCGGGAGGGAACTACAATGAGCAGTTCTTC
J: TRBJ2-5; D: TRBD1; size: .; length: 15; V: TRBV7-9; CDR3: CASSSMGQGQETQYF; DNA: TGTGCCAGCAGCTCCATGGGACAGGGCCAAGAGACCCAGTACTTC
J: TRBJ2-7; D: TRBD2; size: .; length: 14; V: TRBV20-1; CDR3: CSATSGSIAYEQYF; DNA: TGCAGTGCTACTAGCGGGTCTATTGCCTACGAGCAGTACTTC
J: TRBJ1-5; D: .; size: many; length: 13; V: TRBV9; CDR3: CASSVAGNQPQHF; DNA: TGTGCCAGCAGCGTAGCAGGCAATCAGCCCCAGCATTTT
J: TRBJ1-2; D: TRBD1; size: .; length: 14; V: TRBV4-1; CDR3: CASSQGDSLDGYTF; DNA: TGCGCCAGCAGCCAAGGGGACAGCCTTGACGGCTACACCTTC
J: TRBJ2-3; D: .; size: few; length: 16; V: TRBV5-4; CDR3: CASSHPPQPGADTQYF; DNA: TGTGCCAGCAGCCACCCCCCCCAGCCGGGGGCAGATACGCAGTATTTT
J: TRBJ1-6; D: .; size: .; length: 15; V: TRBV7-6; CDR3: CASSLQQGLNSPLHF; DNA: TGTGCCAGCAGCTTACAACAGGGATTAAATTCACCCCTCCACTTT
J: TRBJ1-2; D: TRBD1; size: .; length: 14; V: TRBV6-5; CDR3: CASSYLTGVGGYTF; DNA: TGTGCCAGCAGCTACCTGACAGGGGTTGGTGGCTACACCTTC
J: TRBJ1-2; D: .; size: few; length: 13; V: TRBV25-1; CDR3: CASSSSRFYGYTF; DNA: TGTGCCAGCAGTTCGAGCAGGTTCTATGGCTACACCTTC
J: TRBJ2-1; D: TRBD2; size: .; length: 18; V: TRBV4-2; CDR3: CASSQDETGTSGRDEQFF; DNA: TGTGCCAGCAGCCAAGACGAGACAGGAACTAGCGGGAGAGATGAGCAGTTCTTC
J: TRBJ1-6; D: .; size: .; length: 13; V: TRBV3-1; CDR3: CASRAGVNSPLHF; DNA: TGTGCCAGCAGAGCGGGGGTTAATTCACCCCTCCACTTT
J: TRBJ2-2; D: TRBD1; size: few; length: 16; V: TRBV19; CDR3: CASSIAAGGNTGELFF; DNA: TGTGCCAGTAGTATCGCGGCAGGGGGAAACACCGGGGAGCTGTTTTTT
J: TRBJ2-4; D: .; size: .; length: 13; V: TRBV25-1; CDR3: CASRSGGKNIQYF; DNA: TGTGCCAGCAGGTCGGGCGGCAAAAACATTCAGTACTTC
J: TRBJ2-7; D: TRBD2; size: .; length: 16; V: TRBV4-1; CDR3: CASSQDGRGAWYEQYF; DNA: TGCGCCAGCAGCCAAGATGGGAGGGGTGCGTGGTACGAGCAGTACTTC
J: TRBJ2-1; D: .; size: .; length: 14; V: TRBV6-6; CDR3: CASSLNEGLNEQFF; DNA: TGTGCCAGCAGCCTCAATGAGGGTTTAAATGAGCAGTTCTTC
J: TRBJ1-1; D: .; size: .; length: 16; V: TRBV5-6; CDR3: CASSRRTGYLNTEAFF; DNA: TGTGCCAGCAGCCGACGTACAGGGTATTTGAACACTGAAGCTTTCTTT
J: TRBJ1-1; D: .; size: .; length: 14; V: TRBV5-1; CDR3: CASSQPLGGTEAFF; DNA: TGCGCCAGCAGCCAACCCCTTGGGGGGACTGAAGCTTTCTTT
J: TRBJ2-5; D: .; size: many; length: 15; V: TRBV5-1; CDR3: CASSLGIRAAETQYF; DNA: TGCGCCAGCAGCCTGGGTATCAGGGCAGCGGAGACCCAGTACTTC
J: TRBJ2-3; D: .; size: .; length: 12; V: TRBV7-9; CDR3: CASKRGEDTQYF; DNA: TGTGCCAGCAAGAGGGGAGAAGATACGCAGTATTTT
J: TRBJ2-7; D: .; size: .; length: 16; V: TRBV27; CDR3: CASSGPTRDPTYEQYF; DNA: TGTGCCAGCTCGGGGCCGACAAGGGATCCCACCTACGAGCAGTACTTC
J: TRBJ1-1; D: .; size: few; length: 17; V: TRBV12-3/TRBV12-4; CDR3: CASSLDWSACGNTEAFF; DNA: TGTGCCAGCAGTTTAGATTGGTCAGCCTGTGGGAACACTGAAGCTTTCTTT
J: TRBJ1-2; D: TRBD1; size: .; length: 14; V: TRBV3-1; CDR3: CASSLQGGNYGYTF; DNA: TGTGCCAGCAGCTTACAGGGGGGTAACTATGGCTACACCTTC
J: TRBJ2-5; D: TRBD2; size: .; length: 16; V: TRBV4-3; CDR3: CASSPRTDGLAGAQYF; DNA: TGCGCCAGCAGCCCCCGAACCGATGGACTAGCGGGGGCCCAGTACTTC
J: TRBJ2-7; D: TRBD1; size: few; length: 14; V: TRBV27; CDR3: CASSLRQGLYEQYF; DNA: TGTGCCAGCAGTCTAAGACAGGGCCTCTACGAGCAGTACTTC
J: TRBJ2-1; D: TRBD2; size: few; length: 17; V: TRBV6-2/TRBV6-3; CDR3: CASRPPRSGRAYNEQFF; DNA: TGTGCCAGCAGACCTCCAAGGAGCGGGAGGGCCTACAATGAGCAGTTCTTC
J: TRBJ2-2; D: .; size: few; length: 14; V: TRBV29-1; CDR3: CSVAGTSNTGELFF; DNA: TGCAGCGTAGCCGGGACTTCTAACACCGGGGAGCTGTTTTTT
J: TRBJ2-5; D: .; size: .; length: 11; V: TRBV12-3/TRBV12-4; CDR3: CASSPRGTQYF; DNA: TGTGCCAGCAGTCCCAGAGGGACCCAGTACTTC
J: TRBJ2-1; D: .; size: few; length: 17; V: TRBV3-1; CDR3: CASSQESLALGYNEQFF; DNA: TGTGCCAGCAGCCAAGAATCGCTGGCGCTGGGTTACAATGAGCAGTTCTTC
J: TRBJ1-4; D: .; size: few; length: 15; V: TRBV7-8; CDR3: CATRPTQATNEKLFF; DNA: TGTGCCACCCGACCTACACAGGCAACTAATGAAAAACTGTTTTTT
J: TRBJ1-5; D: TRBD1; size: .; length: 16; V: TRBV4-1; CDR3: CASSQAGGESNQPQHF; DNA: TGCGCCAGCAGCCAGGCAGGGGGCGAGAGCAATCAGCCCCAGCATTTT